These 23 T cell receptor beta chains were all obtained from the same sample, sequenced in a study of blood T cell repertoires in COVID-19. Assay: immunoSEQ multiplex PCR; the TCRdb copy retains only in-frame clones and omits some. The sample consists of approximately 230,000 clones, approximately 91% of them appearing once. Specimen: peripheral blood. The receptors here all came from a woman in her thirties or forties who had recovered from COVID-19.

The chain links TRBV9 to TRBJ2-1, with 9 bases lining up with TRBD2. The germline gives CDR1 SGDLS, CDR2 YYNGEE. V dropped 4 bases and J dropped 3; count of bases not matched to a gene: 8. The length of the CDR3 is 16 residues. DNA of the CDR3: TGTGCCAGCAGCCCCATCGCGGGGGGGCTCTACAATGAGCAGTTCTTC. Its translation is CASSPIAGGLYNEQFF.

CDR3 in amino acids: CASSENRVPYEQYF. The CDR3 DNA reads as TGTGCCAGCAGTGAGAACAGGGTTCCCTACGAGCAGTACTTC. The V call is TRBV25-1, the J call TRBJ2-7, with TRBD1 as a possible D gene (6 bases). Germline-derived CDR1 and CDR2 are MGHDK and SYGVNS. The CDR3 extends over 14 amino acids. Deletions cut 3 bases from V and 2 bases from J, with 11 bases between.

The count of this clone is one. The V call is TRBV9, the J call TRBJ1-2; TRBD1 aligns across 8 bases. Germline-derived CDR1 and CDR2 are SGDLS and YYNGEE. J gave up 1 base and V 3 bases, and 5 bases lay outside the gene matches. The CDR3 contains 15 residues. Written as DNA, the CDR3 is TGTGCCAGCAGCGCCTCACAGGGGGGTAACTATGGCTACACCTTC. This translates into CASSASQGGNYGYTF.

The CDR3 loop reads CASSQRPANYGYTF. DNA of the CDR3: TGCGCCAGCAGTCAACGTCCCGCTAACTATGGCTACACCTTC. The chain recombines TRBV23-1 with TRBJ1-2; D uncertain. TRBV23-1 belongs to the ORF category, with a function that is uncertain. This CDR3 is 14 amino acids long. With 2 bases removed from V and 0 bases from J, the gap between germline ends came to 7 bases.

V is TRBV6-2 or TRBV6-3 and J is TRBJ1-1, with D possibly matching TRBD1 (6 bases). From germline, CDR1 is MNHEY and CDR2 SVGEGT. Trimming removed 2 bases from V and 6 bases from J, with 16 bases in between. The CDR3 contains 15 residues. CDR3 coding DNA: TGTGCCAGCAGTTACCAACAGGGTTCGATTGCTGAAGCTTTCTTT. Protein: CASSYQQGSIAEAFF.

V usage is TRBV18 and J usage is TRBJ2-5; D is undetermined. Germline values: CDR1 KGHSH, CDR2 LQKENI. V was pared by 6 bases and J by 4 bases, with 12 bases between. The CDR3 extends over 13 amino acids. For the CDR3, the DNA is TGTGCCAGCTCCGAATCACTTGCAGAGACCCAGTACTTC. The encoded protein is CASSESLAETQYF.

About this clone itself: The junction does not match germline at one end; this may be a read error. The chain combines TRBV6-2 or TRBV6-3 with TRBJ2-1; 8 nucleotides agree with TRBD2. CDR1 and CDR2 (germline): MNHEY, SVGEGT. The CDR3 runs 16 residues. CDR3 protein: CASTYAGGSSYNEQFF. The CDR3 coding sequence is TGTGCCAGCACTTACGCGGGAGGCAGCTCCTACAATGAGCAGTTCTTC.

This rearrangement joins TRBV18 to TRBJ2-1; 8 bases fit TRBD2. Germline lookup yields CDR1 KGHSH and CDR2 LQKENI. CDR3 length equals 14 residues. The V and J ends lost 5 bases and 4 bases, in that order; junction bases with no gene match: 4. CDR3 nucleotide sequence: TGTGCCAGCTCAGCGACTAGCGAATACAATGAGCAGTTCTTC. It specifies CASSATSEYNEQFF.

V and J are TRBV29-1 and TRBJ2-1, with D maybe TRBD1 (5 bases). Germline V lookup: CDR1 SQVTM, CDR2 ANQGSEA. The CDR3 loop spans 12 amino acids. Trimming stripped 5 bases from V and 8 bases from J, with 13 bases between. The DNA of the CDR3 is TGCAGCGTTCGTACAGGTTCCGATGAGCAGTTCTTC. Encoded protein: CSVRTGSDEQFF.

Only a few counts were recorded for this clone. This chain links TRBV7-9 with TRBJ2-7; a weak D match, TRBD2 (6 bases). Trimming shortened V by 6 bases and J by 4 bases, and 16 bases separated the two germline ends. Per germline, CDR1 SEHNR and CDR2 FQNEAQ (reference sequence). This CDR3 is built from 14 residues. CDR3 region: CASSPGTAGYEQYF. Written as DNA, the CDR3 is TGTGCCAGCAGTCCCGGGACGGCGGGATACGAGCAGTACTTC.

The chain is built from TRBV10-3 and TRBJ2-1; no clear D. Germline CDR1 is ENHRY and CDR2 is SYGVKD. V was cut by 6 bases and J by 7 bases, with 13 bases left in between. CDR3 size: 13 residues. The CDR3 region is CAIRVSGGNEQFF. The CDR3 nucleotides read TGTGCCATCAGGGTTTCGGGTGGGAATGAGCAGTTCTTC.

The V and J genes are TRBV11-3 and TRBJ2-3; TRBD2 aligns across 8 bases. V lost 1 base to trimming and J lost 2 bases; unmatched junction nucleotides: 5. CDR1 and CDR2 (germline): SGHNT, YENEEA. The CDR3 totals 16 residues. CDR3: CASSLVVAGTTDTQYF. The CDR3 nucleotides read TGTGCCAGCAGCTTAGTGGTAGCGGGGACCACAGATACGCAGTATTTT.

The CDR3 nucleotides read TGCGCCAGCAGCCCCGGGGAGGGGGTAAGGGGCGAGCAGTACTTC. It yields the protein CASSPGEGVRGEQYF. The chain recombines TRBV5-1 with TRBJ2-7; D might be TRBD2 (7 bases). From germline, CDR1 is SGHRS and CDR2 YFSETQ. The CDR3 is made up of 15 amino acids. The germline V and J ends were trimmed by 4 bases and 6 bases, with 20 bases remaining between them.

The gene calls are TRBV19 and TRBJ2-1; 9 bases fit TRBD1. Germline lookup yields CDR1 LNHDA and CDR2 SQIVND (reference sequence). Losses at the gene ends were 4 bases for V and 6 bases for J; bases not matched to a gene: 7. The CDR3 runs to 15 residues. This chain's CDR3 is CASSTTGTGLNEQFF. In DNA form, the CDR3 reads TGTGCCAGTAGTACGACCGGGACAGGGCTCAATGAGCAGTTCTTC.

The CDR3 DNA sequence: TGTGCCAGTAAGGCGGGGGGCTTCAATCAGCCCCAGCATTTT. As protein: CASKAGGFNQPQHF. J is TRBJ1-5 and V is TRBV19, with D maybe TRBD1 (6 bases). The germline V and J ends were trimmed by 7 bases and 3 bases, with 13 bases remaining between them. This CDR3 contains 14 residues. Germline-derived CDR1 and CDR2 are LNHDA and SQIVND (reference sequence).

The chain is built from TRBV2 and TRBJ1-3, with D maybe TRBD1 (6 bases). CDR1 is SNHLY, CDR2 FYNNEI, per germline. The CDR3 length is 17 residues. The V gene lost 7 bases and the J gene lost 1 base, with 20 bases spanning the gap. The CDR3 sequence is CASKWSATDRSGNTIYF. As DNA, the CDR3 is TGTGCCAGCAAATGGTCAGCCACCGACAGGTCTGGAAACACCATATATTTT.

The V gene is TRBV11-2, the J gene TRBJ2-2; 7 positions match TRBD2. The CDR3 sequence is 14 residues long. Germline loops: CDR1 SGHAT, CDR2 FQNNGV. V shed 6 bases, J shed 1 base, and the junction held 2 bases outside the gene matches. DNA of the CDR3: TGTGCCAGCAGACCGGGGGGGAACACCGGGGAGCTGTTTTTT. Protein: CASRPGGNTGELFF.

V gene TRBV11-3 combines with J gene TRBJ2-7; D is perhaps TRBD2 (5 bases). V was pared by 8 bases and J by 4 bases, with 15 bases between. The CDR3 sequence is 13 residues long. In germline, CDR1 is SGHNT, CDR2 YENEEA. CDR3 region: CASRGGPGYEQYF. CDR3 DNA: TGTGCCAGCCGAGGAGGCCCCGGGTACGAGCAGTACTTC.

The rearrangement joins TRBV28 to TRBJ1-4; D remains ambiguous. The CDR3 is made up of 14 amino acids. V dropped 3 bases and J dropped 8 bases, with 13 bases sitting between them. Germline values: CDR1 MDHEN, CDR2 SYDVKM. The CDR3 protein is CASSLGRKIEKLFF. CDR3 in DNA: TGTGCCAGCAGTTTGGGCAGAAAAATCGAAAAACTGTTTTTT.

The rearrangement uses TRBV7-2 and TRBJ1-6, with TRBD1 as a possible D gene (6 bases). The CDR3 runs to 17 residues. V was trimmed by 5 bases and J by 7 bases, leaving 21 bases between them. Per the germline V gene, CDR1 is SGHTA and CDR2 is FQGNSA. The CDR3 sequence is CASSPPLQGSYNSPLHF. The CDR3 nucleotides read TGTGCCAGCAGCCCCCCTTTGCAGGGGTCGTACAATTCACCCCTCCACTTT. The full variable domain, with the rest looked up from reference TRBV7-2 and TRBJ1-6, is GAGVSQSPSNKVTEKGKDVELRCDPISGHTALYWYRQSLGQGLEFLIYFQGNSAPDKSGLPSDRFSAERTGGSVSTLTIQRTQQEDSAVYLCASSPPLQGSYNSPLHFGNGTRLTVT.

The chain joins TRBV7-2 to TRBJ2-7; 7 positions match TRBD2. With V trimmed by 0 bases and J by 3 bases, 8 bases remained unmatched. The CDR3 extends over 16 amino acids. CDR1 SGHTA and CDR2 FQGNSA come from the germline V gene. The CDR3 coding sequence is TGTGCCAGCAGCTTAGCCCCACCGGGCGGGGGCTACGAGCAGTACTTC. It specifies CASSLAPPGGGYEQYF.

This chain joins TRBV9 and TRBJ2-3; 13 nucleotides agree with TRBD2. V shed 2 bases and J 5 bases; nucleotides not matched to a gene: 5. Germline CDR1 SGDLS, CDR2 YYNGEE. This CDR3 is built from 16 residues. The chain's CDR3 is CASSVPGLAGIDTQYF. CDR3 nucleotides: TGTGCCAGCAGCGTCCCGGGACTAGCGGGAATAGATACGCAGTATTTT.

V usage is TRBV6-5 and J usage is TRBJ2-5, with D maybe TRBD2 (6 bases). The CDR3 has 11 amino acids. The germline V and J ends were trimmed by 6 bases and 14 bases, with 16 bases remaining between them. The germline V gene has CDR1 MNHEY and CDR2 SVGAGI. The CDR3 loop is CASSRGLMTYF. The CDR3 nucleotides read TGTGCCAGCAGCAGAGGACTAATGACTTACTTC.